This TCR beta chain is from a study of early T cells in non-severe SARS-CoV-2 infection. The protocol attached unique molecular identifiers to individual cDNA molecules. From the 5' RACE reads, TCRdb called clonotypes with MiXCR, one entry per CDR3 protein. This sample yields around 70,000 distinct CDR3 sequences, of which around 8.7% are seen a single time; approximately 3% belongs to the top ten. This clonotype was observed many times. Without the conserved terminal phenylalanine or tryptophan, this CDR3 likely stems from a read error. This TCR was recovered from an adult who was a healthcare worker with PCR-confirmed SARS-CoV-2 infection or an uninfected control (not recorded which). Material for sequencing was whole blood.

The CDR3 DNA reads TGTGCCAGCGATGAAGACAGGGAAATCAATGAGCAGTTCTTG. The encoded protein is CASDEDREINEQFL. This sequence joins TRBV12-3 or TRBV12-4 and TRBJ2-1, with TRBD1 matching over 7 bases. The V segment lost 8 bases and the J segment 6 bases; nucleotides outside the gene matches: 10. The CDR3 has 14 residues.